This T cell receptor (beta chain) comes out of a study of blood T cell repertoires in COVID-19. Whole-study context: The analysed material was cDNA or gDNA that came from T cells, B-cell-depleted T cells, or PBMCs.

In the original workflow: The assay estimated nucleated cells by amplifying reference gene primers. Sequenced by immunoSEQ multiplex PCR; TCRdb stores in-frame clones only, minus some. V and J calls and clone size are copied from that table; D and trimming were computed from the DNA. Of 250,000 to 300,000 clones in the sample, roughly 87% were seen once. All recovered Cohort 3 donors got two negative PCRs, got clearance, or saw symptom resolution. CDR1 is SGDLS and CDR2 is YYNGEE in the germline V gene. After removal of 3 bases from V and 8 bases from J, the junction contained 7 bases not matched to a gene. This CDR3 spans 14 amino acids.

The receptor was isolated from a young woman who had recovered from COVID-19. The V call is TRBV9, the J call TRBJ1-2, with 10 bases identical to TRBD1. Sequencing was done on a sample of PBMCs or T cells enriched from blood (not recorded which). Written as DNA, the CDR3 is TGTGCCAGCAGCGGAACCGGGACAGGGGAAGGCTACACCTTC. Its protein is CASSGTGTGEGYTF. Combining the CDR3 with reference TRBV9 and TRBJ1-2 gives the whole variable domain DSGVTQTPKHLITATGQRVTLRCSPRSGDLSVYWYQQSLDQGLQFLIQYYNGEERAKGNILERFSAQQFPDLHSELNLSSLELGDSALYFCASSGTGTGEGYTFGSGTRLTVV.